Shown below are 8 T cell receptor beta chains from a single sample sequenced in a study of T cells in Graves' hyperthyroidism and ophthalmopathy. From RNA transcripts, TCR beta CDR3 regions were amplified. HTBI primers drove first-round RT-PCR of the TCR CDR3. MiXCR, run by TCRdb on the multiplex PCR reads, gives a single entry per CDR3 protein. The table has about 420,000 distinct CDR3 sequences, less than 20% seen once. Specimen: blood. These receptors were obtained from a woman aged 18-29 years with Graves' hyperthyroidism.

This clonotype has ten or more counts. The rearrangement joins TRBV11-2 to TRBJ2-7; D gene unclear. Germline V gene lookup returns CDR1 SGHAT and CDR2 FQNNGV. The CDR3 loop spans 15 amino acids. Trimming removed 1 base at V and 2 bases at J, with 12 bases between. CDR3 bases: TGTGCCAGCAGCTTAGTAATTGGGATCACCTACGAGCAGTACTTC. It specifies CASSLVIGITYEQYF.

A few counts support this clonotype. A read error is possible here, since a much larger clone lies one base away. J is TRBJ1-1 and V is TRBV3-1; D ambiguous. There are 16 residues in the CDR3. The germline gives CDR1 LGHDT, CDR2 YNNKEL (reference sequence). CDR3 loop: CTSRRILDGSNTEAFF. For the CDR3, the DNA is TGTACCAGCAGACGTATCCTAGACGGGTCCAACACTGAAGCTTTCTTT.

This clonotype was recorded a few times. This chain connects TRBV28 to TRBJ2-7; 7 bases map to TRBD1. The germline V gene has CDR1 MDHEN and CDR2 SYDVKM. CDR3 length equals 13 residues. Trimming took 9 bases from V and 2 from J; bases not matched to a gene: 7. The CDR3 sequence: CASWGTDTYEQYF. As DNA, the CDR3 is TGTGCCAGTTGGGGGACAGATACCTACGAGCAGTACTTC.

This clonotype has more than one count but fewer than ten. The chain employs TRBV20-1 and TRBJ1-1, with D perhaps matching TRBD1 (5 bases). Trimming took 3 bases from V and 2 from J, leaving 19 bases between them. In germline, CDR1 is DFQATT, CDR2 SNEGSKA (reference sequence). This CDR3 has 16 residues. For the CDR3, the DNA is TGCAGTGCTAGGGAGAACCCAGGGTTATTCAACACTGAAGCTTTCTTT. This gives the protein CSARENPGLFNTEAFF.

Concerning this clonotype: A read error is possible here, since a much larger clone lies one base away. The chain joins TRBV3-1 to TRBJ2-7, with D perhaps matching TRBD2 (6 bases). Germline V lookup: CDR1 LGHDT, CDR2 YNNKEL (reference sequence). The CDR3 is 16 residues long. CDR3 sequence (DNA): TGCGCCAGCAGCCGCCTAGTATCGGGAGATTCCTACGAGCAGCACTTC. Its protein product is CASSRLVSGDSYEQHF.

The sample holds many counts of this clonotype. The gene calls are TRBV20-1 and TRBJ1-1; D is undetermined. The CDR3 length is 13 residues. V lost 3 bases and J lost 1, with 9 bases in between. Germline V CDR1 and CDR2: DFQATT, SNEGSKA (reference sequence). CDR3 residues: CSAREWANTEAFF. CDR3 coding DNA: TGCAGTGCTAGGGAATGGGCGAACACTGAAGCTTTCTTT.

This clonotype was picked up many times. The J gene is TRBJ1-5, the V gene TRBV20-1; D remains unclear. The length of the CDR3 is 15 residues. Trimming took 6 bases from V and 0 from J, leaving 15 bases between them. Germline loops: CDR1 DFQATT, CDR2 SNEGSKA (reference sequence). CDR3 sequence reads: CSAPKRHDSNQPQHF. The CDR3 DNA is TGCAGTGCCCCGAAGCGACACGATAGCAATCAGCCCCAGCATTTT.

This sequence joins TRBV4-1 and TRBJ2-2; D is perhaps TRBD2 (6 bases). This CDR3 comprises 16 residues. In germline, CDR1 is MGHRA, CDR2 YSYEKL. The V end lost 4 bases, the J end lost 7 bases, and 19 bases lay between the germline ends. CDR3 in amino acids: CASSPQAAGSVGELFF. CDR3 DNA: TGCGCCAGCAGCCCCCAAGCTGCGGGGTCTGTCGGGGAGCTGTTTTTT.